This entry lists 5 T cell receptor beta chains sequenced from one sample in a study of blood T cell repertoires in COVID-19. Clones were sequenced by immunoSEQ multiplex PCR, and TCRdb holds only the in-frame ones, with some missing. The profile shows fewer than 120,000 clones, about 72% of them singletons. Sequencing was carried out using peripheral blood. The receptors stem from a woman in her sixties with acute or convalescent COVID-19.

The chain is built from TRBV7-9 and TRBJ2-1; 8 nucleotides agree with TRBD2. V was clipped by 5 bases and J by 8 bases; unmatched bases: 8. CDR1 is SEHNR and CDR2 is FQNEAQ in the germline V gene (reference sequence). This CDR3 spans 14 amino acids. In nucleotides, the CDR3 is TGTGCCAGCAGCGCGACGGGGGGGCTCGATGAGCAGTTCTTC. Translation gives CASSATGGLDEQFF.

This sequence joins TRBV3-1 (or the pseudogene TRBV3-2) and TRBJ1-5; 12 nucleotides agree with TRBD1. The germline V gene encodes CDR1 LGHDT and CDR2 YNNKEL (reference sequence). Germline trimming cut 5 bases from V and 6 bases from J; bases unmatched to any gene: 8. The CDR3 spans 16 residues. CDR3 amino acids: CASSTGTGGRGQPQHF. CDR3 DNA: TGTGCCAGCAGCACGGGGACAGGGGGCCGTGGTCAGCCCCAGCATTTT.

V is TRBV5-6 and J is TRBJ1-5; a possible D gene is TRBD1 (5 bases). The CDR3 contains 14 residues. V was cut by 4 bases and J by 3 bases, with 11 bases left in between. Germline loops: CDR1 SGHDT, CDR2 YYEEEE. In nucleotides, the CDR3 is TGTGCCAGCAGCCGACAGTCCTCCAATCAGCCCCAGCATTTT. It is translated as CASSRQSSNQPQHF.

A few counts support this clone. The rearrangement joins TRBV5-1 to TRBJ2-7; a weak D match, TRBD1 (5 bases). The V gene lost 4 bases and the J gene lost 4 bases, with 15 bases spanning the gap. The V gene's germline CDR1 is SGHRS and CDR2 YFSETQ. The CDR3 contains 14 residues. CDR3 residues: CASSPPDKLYEQYF. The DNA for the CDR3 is TGCGCCAGCAGCCCACCGGACAAGCTGTACGAGCAGTACTTC.

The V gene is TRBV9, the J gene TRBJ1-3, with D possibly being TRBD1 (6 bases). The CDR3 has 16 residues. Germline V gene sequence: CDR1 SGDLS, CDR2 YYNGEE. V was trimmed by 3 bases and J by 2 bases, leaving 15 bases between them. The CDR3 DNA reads TGTGCCAGCAGCGCTTCACAGGGTCGGGCTGGAAACACCATATATTTT. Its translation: CASSASQGRAGNTIYF. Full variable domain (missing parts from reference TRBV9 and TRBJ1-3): DSGVTQTPKHLITATGQRVTLRCSPRSGDLSVYWYQQSLDQGLQFLIQYYNGEERAKGNILERFSAQQFPDLHSELNLSSLELGDSALYFCASSASQGRAGNTIYFGEGSWLTVV.